This TCR beta chain was sequenced in a study of blood T cell repertoires in COVID-19. Clones were sequenced by immunoSEQ multiplex PCR, and TCRdb holds only the in-frame ones, with some missing. Altogether a few hundred thousand clones are present, about nine tenths being singletons, with the ten largest covering around 1.3%. Sequenced material: PBMCs or T cells enriched from blood (not recorded which). This sequence was found in a human donor in a cohort exposed to, infected with or recovered from COVID-19 (not recorded which). The donor label of this sample is uncertain.

The CDR3, as DNA: TGCAGCGTTTACAGGGGCAACACTGAAGCTTTCTTT. This encodes CSVYRGNTEAFF. This sequence joins TRBV29-1 and TRBJ1-1, with TRBD1 matching 7 bases. The CDR3 has 12 residues. With 5 bases clipped from V and 2 bases from J, the junction kept 2 bases outside the gene matches. Germline assignment: CDR1 SQVTM and CDR2 ANQGSEA.